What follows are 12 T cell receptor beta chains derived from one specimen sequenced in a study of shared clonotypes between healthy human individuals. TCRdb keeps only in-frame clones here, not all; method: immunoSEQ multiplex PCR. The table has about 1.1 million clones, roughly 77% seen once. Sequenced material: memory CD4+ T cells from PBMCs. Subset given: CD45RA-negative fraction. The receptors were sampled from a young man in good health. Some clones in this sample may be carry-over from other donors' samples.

The CDR3 DNA reads as TGCGCCAGCAGGGGAGGGACATCCCGGACTAGCAATCAGCCCCAGCATTTT. Translating it yields CASRGGTSRTSNQPQHF. The J gene is TRBJ1-5, the V gene TRBV23-1, with a tentative D call TRBD1 (6 bases). TRBV23-1 falls under the ORF class, with uncertain function. The CDR3 consists of 17 residues. Deletions cut 6 bases from V and 0 bases from J, with 18 bases between.

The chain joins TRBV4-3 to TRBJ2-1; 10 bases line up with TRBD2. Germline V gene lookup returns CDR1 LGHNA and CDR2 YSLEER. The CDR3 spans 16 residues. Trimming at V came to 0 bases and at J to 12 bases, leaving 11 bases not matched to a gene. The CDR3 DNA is TGCGCCAGCAGCCAAGATTGGCCTAGCGGGAGAACCGCGCAGTTCTTC. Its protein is CASSQDWPSGRTAQFF.

CDR3 loop: CASTGGRANTGELFF. DNA of the CDR3: TGTGCCAGCACGGGCGGGAGGGCGAACACCGGGGAGCTGTTTTTT. This chain connects TRBV2 to TRBJ2-2; the match to TRBD2 covers 9 bases. The CDR3 is 15 residues long. V lost 7 bases, J lost 0 bases, and 3 bases stayed unmatched. Germline V gene sequence: CDR1 SNHLY, CDR2 FYNNEI. The full variable domain, in which reference TRBV2 and TRBJ2-2 provide the parts outside the CDR3, is EPEVTQTPSHQVTQMGQEVILRCVPISNHLYFYWYRQILGQKVEFLVSFYNNEISEKSEIFDDQFSVERPDGSNFTLKIRSTKLEDSAMYFCASTGGRANTGELFFGEGSRLTVL.

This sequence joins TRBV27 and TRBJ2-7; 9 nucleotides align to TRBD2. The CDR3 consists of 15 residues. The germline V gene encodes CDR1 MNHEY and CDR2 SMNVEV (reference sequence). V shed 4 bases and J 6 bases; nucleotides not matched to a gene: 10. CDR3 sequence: CASSSQAGGLGEQYF. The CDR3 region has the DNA TGTGCCAGCAGTTCCCAAGCGGGAGGTCTGGGCGAGCAGTACTTC.

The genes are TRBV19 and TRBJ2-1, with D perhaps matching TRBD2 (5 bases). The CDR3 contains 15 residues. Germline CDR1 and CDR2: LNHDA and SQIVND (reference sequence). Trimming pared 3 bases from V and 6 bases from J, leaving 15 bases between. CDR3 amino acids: CASSINGIGLNEQFF. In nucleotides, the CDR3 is TGTGCCAGTAGTATTAACGGGATCGGCCTCAATGAGCAGTTCTTC.

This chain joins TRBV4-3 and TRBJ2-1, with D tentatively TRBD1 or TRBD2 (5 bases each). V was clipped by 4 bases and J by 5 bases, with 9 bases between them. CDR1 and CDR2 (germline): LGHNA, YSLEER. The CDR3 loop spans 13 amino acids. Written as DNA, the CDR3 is TGCGCCAGCAGCCCGGGGCGGCACAATGAGCAGTTCTTC. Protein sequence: CASSPGRHNEQFF.

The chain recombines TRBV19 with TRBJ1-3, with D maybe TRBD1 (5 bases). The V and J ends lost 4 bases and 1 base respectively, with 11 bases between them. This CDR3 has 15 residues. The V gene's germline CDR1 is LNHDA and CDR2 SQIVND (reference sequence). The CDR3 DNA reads TGTGCCAGTAGTACCAGGGTATCTTCTGGAAACACCATATATTTT. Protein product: CASSTRVSSGNTIYF.

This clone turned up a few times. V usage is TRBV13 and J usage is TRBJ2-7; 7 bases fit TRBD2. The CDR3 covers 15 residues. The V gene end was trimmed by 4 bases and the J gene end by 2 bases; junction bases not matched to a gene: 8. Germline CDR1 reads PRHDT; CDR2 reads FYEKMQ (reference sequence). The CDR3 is CASSSFWEGTYEQYF. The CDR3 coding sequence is TGTGCCAGCAGCTCCTTTTGGGAGGGCACCTACGAGCAGTACTTC.

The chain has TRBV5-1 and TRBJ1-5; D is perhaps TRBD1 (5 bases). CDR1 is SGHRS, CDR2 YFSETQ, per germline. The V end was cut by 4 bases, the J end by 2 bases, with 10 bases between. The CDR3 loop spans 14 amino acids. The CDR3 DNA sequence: TGCGCCAGCAGCGCGGGACTAGGCAATCAGCCCCAGCATTTT. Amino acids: CASSAGLGNQPQHF.

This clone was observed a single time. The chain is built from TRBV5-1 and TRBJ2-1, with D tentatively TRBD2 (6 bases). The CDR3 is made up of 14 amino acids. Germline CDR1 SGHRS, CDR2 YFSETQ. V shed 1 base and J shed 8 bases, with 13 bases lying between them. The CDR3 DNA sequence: TGCGCCAGCAGCTTGTTCTTAAGCGGGTATGAGCAGTTCTTC. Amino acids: CASSLFLSGYEQFF.

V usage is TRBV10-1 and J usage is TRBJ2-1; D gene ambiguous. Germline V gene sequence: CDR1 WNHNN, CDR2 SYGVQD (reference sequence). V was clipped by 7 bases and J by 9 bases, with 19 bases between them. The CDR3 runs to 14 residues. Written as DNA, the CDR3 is TGCGCCAGCAAAGAGACCCGCGCCGGCGTTGAGCAGTTCTTC. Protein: CASKETRAGVEQFF.

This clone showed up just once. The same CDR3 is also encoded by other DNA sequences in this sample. In nucleotides, the CDR3 is TGTGCCAGCTCAGAGGGACAGGGACCCTACAATGAGCAGTTCTTC. This encodes CASSEGQGPYNEQFF. V gene TRBV18 combines with J gene TRBJ2-1, with TRBD1 matching 9 bases. Germline CDR1 KGHSH, CDR2 LQKENI. The CDR3 is 15 residues long. The V segment lost 5 bases and the J segment 2 bases; nucleotides outside the gene matches: 4.